This entry features one T cell receptor beta chain sequence. What it recognizes is unknown. When sampled, the donors appeared nominally healthy, though they likely had unrecorded immune exposures. This record comes from a study of cytomegalovirus exposure and HLA in healthy donors. 60 Vbeta and 13 Jbeta primers were used in PCR. Profiled with immunoSEQ multiplex PCR; TCRdb holds only in-frame clones, not every one. The table shows some 190,000 clones, with roughly four fifths occurring only once. Study-level findings and limits: Per published reports, the classifier diagnosed cytomegalovirus status with high specificity and sensitivity. Analysis performed later found around 15,000 TCR beta sequences associated with HLA alleles at 0.05 false discovery rate. Follow-up analysis found HLA locus-dependent TCR association rates, highest for DRB1 and lowest for HLA-C.

Deletions cut 6 bases from V and 2 bases from J, with 17 bases between. This CDR3 comprises 15 residues. Germline V gene sequence: CDR1 MNHNY, CDR2 SVGAGI (reference sequence). This clonotype was sampled from a man younger than 35 in good health and CMV-seronegative. The chain joins TRBV6-6 to TRBJ2-7, with D maybe TRBD2 (6 bases). What was sequenced was PBMCs. This CDR3 is CASSPDASEPYEQYF. The CDR3, as DNA: TGTGCCAGCAGCCCTGATGCTAGCGAGCCCTACGAGCAGTACTTC.